These 29 T cell receptor beta chains share one sample of origin, sequenced in a study of CD8 T cells in ankylosing spondylitis. For these receptors, no antigen is known. Points from the study as a whole: Made up of eight highly homologous variants, a TCR beta motif appeared characteristic of ankylosing spondylitis blood.

TCRdb re-derived calls from the 5' RACE reads in MiXCR, one entry per CDR3 protein. The repertoire includes 800,000 to 900,000 distinct CDR3 sequences, 12% of them detected once, and approximately 0.5% sits in the top ten. The specimen sequenced was blood, either unsorted or a sorted T cell fraction (not recorded which). These TCRs come from a male donor with ankylosing spondylitis.

V gene TRBV5-1 combines with J gene TRBJ2-6, with D perhaps TRBD1 (6 bases). Trimming removed 6 bases at V and 1 base at J, with 8 bases between. Germline V gene sequence: CDR1 SGHRS, CDR2 YFSETQ. The CDR3 covers 14 residues. The CDR3 reads CASTQGSGANVLTF. CDR3 nucleotide sequence: TGCGCCAGCACCCAGGGGTCTGGGGCCAACGTCCTGACTTTC. Supplemented by reference TRBV5-1 and TRBJ2-6, the full variable domain reads KAGVTQTPRYLIKTRGQQVTLSCSPISGHRSVSWYQQTPGQGLQFLFEYFSETQRNKGNFPGRFSGRQFSNSRSEMNVSTLELGDSALYLCASTQGSGANVLTFGAGSRLTVL.

This clonotype was found many times. The chain recombines TRBV4-3 with TRBJ2-7; no clear D. CDR1 and CDR2 (germline): LGHNA, YSLEER. The V end was cut by 3 bases, the J end by 0 bases, with 12 bases between. The CDR3 runs 15 residues. The CDR3, as DNA: TGCGCCAGCAGCCACAAAGACGGTGACTCCTACGAGCAGTACTTC. Translating it yields CASSHKDGDSYEQYF.

CDR3 loop: CASSLVDRTGNYEQYF. DNA of the CDR3: TGCGCCAGCAGCTTGGTTGATCGGACAGGGAACTACGAGCAGTACTTC. The genes are TRBV5-1 and TRBJ2-7; TRBD1 aligns across 8 bases. Trimming at V came to 0 bases and at J to 3 bases, leaving 8 bases not matched to a gene. The CDR3 runs to 16 residues. Germline assignment: CDR1 SGHRS and CDR2 YFSETQ.

This clonotype has more than one count but fewer than ten. The CDR3 region has the DNA TGTGCCAGCAGCACTCGGTTGGAGCAGTTCTTC. It codes for CASSTRLEQFF. The chain is built from TRBV7-2 and TRBJ2-1; no definite D call. With 5 bases removed from V and 10 bases from J, the gap between germline ends came to 9 bases. Germline V gene data show CDR1 as SGHTA and CDR2 as FQGNSA. This CDR3 contains 11 residues.

This clonotype was observed a handful of times. The V call is TRBV4-1, the J call TRBJ2-5, with no clear D. The germline V and J ends were trimmed by 4 bases and 4 bases, with 10 bases remaining between them. Germline CDR1 MGHRA, CDR2 YSYEKL. The CDR3 consists of 13 residues. The CDR3 DNA sequence: TGCGCCAGCAGCCTTAATCGTCCAGAGACCCAGTACTTC. This translates into CASSLNRPETQYF.

The V gene is TRBV6-1, the J gene TRBJ2-7; 7 positions match TRBD1. Germline V gene sequence: CDR1 MNHNS, CDR2 SASEGT. The CDR3 contains 15 residues. The V segment lost 6 bases and the J segment 0 bases; nucleotides outside the gene matches: 8. CDR3 DNA sequence: TGTGCCAGCAGCACCGGGACAGACCTCTCCTACGAGCAGTACTTC. Its translation is CASSTGTDLSYEQYF.

This clonotype was picked up many times. V gene TRBV20-1 combines with J gene TRBJ1-1; the D gene is possibly TRBD1 (5 bases). V lost 6 bases and J lost 4, with 15 bases in between. The CDR3 has 13 amino acids. Germline CDR1 reads DFQATT; CDR2 reads SNEGSKA (reference sequence). CDR3 protein: CSAISNGGTEAFF. The DNA for the CDR3 is TGCAGTGCCATATCTAACGGGGGCACTGAAGCTTTCTTT.

Comment on this clonotype: A much larger clone is a single base away; this may be a read error. The V gene is TRBV6-5, the J gene TRBJ2-7; D remains ambiguous. V gave up 2 bases and J gave up 1 base, with 9 bases separating them. The length of the CDR3 is 14 residues. Germline CDR1 MNHEY, CDR2 SVGAGI. The CDR3 loop reads CASSYPSRSYEQYF. CDR3 nucleotide sequence: TGTGCCAGCAGTTACCCGAGCAGGTCCTACGAGCAGTACTTC.

This clonotype was detected many times. The chain is built from TRBV20-1 and TRBJ2-1; 8 bases align to TRBD2. CDR1 DFQATT and CDR2 SNEGSKA come from the germline V gene (reference sequence). The V segment lost 0 bases and the J segment 7 bases; nucleotides outside the gene matches: 5. The CDR3 spans 14 residues. The CDR3 sequence: CSARDPAGVNEQFF. The CDR3 bases are TGCAGTGCTAGAGATCCAGCGGGAGTTAATGAGCAGTTCTTC.

In this sample, this clonotype turned up a few times. The chain links TRBV5-5 to TRBJ1-4; D is undetermined. Germline V gene lookup returns CDR1 SGHKS and CDR2 YYEKEE (reference sequence). V was shortened by 2 bases and J by 5 bases, with 7 bases between the two germline ends. This CDR3 contains 13 residues. The CDR3, as DNA: TGTGCCAGCAGCTTTAGACCAAATGAAAAACTGTTTTTT. Protein: CASSFRPNEKLFF.

The chain combines TRBV7-2 with TRBJ1-5, with TRBD1 matching 7 bases. This CDR3 has 14 residues. CDR1 SGHTA and CDR2 FQGNSA come from the germline V gene. V shed 2 bases and J 7 bases; nucleotides not matched to a gene: 5. As DNA, the CDR3 is TGTGCCAGCAGCTTAACAGGGGTGGAGCAGCCCCAGCATTTT. It translates to CASSLTGVEQPQHF.

The table lists this clonotype with a few counts. V is TRBV29-1 and J is TRBJ2-1; a weak D match, TRBD2 (6 bases). Looked up from germline, CDR1 is SQVTM and CDR2 is ANQGSEA. The germline V and J ends were trimmed by 0 bases and 1 base, with 13 bases remaining between them. The CDR3 is made up of 16 amino acids. This CDR3 reads CSVEDWRRESYNEQFF. CDR3 nucleotides: TGCAGCGTTGAAGATTGGAGGAGGGAGTCCTACAATGAGCAGTTCTTC.

This clonotype was seen many times. V is TRBV5-1 and J is TRBJ2-7; 8 bases map to TRBD1. The ends lost 0 bases at V and 3 bases at J; junction bases unmatched: 2. From germline, CDR1 is SGHRS and CDR2 YFSETQ. There are 14 residues in the CDR3. The CDR3 DNA sequence: TGCGCCAGCAGCTTGGGACAGGGGTTCTACGAGCAGTACTTC. Amino acid sequence: CASSLGQGFYEQYF.

This clonotype occurred a few times. V gene TRBV3-1 combines with J gene TRBJ1-2; no firm D call. Germline values: CDR1 LGHDT, CDR2 YNNKEL (reference sequence). V lost 1 base and J 13 bases, leaving 10 bases between the germline ends. The CDR3 covers 11 residues. The DNA of the CDR3 is TGTGCCAGCAGCCAAGGATCTCTGGCCACCTTC. It encodes CASSQGSLATF.

This clonotype was recorded many times. The gene calls are TRBV29-1 and TRBJ1-1; no clear D gene. The ends were cut back, 0 bases at V and 8 bases at J, with 13 bases in the middle. CDR1 and CDR2 from the germline V gene are SQVTM and ANQGSEA. The CDR3 is made up of 13 amino acids. CDR3 sequence (DNA): TGCAGCGTTGAAGAGCGGAGTGGGGAGGAAGCTTTCTTT. It specifies CSVEERSGEEAFF.

This clonotype was detected many times. The chain has TRBV7-2 and TRBJ2-5; D is ambiguous. Germline V gives CDR1 SGHTA, CDR2 FQGNSA. The V and J ends lost 1 base and 5 bases respectively, with 8 bases between them. The CDR3 extends over 13 amino acids. CDR3 bases: TGTGCCAGCAGCTTAGTGCATATGGAGACCCAGTACTTC. It encodes CASSLVHMETQYF.

The table lists this clonotype with many counts. The gene calls are TRBV11-2 and TRBJ2-1; 7 bases line up with TRBD1. Unmatched junction bases numbered 14, after V lost 3 bases and J lost 3 bases. In germline, CDR1 is SGHAT, CDR2 FQNNGV. There are 18 residues in the CDR3. CDR3 loop: CASSLESDRMYHYNEQFF. The CDR3 nucleotides read TGTGCCAGCAGCTTGGAATCGGACAGGATGTATCACTACAATGAGCAGTTCTTC.

Comment on this clonotype: The junction departs from the called germline gene at one end, perhaps through a read error. The genes are TRBV5-1 and TRBJ1-1, with a possible D match to TRBD1 (5 bases). The CDR3 loop spans 13 amino acids. Germline CDR1 SGHRS, CDR2 YFSETQ. CDR3 in amino acids: CASRDGTNPEAFF. CDR3 DNA sequence: TGCGCCAGCAGGGACGGGACGAACCCTGAAGCTTTCTTT.

In this sample, this clonotype turned up a few times. This chain joins TRBV5-1 and TRBJ1-1; a weak D match, TRBD1 (5 bases). Germline V gene sequence: CDR1 SGHRS, CDR2 YFSETQ. The CDR3 runs 15 residues. V was trimmed by 5 bases and J by 1 base, leaving 15 bases between them. CDR3 region: CASRDAPDRNTEAFF. The CDR3 DNA sequence: TGCGCCAGCAGAGATGCGCCCGACAGGAACACTGAAGCTTTCTTT.

V and J are TRBV15 and TRBJ2-1; TRBD2 agrees at 10 bases. Unmatched junction bases numbered 11, after V lost 0 bases and J lost 3 bases. The CDR3 covers 19 residues. CDR1 is LNHNV, CDR2 YYDKDF, per germline (reference sequence). CDR3 in amino acids: CATSRDGLAGEYRYNEQFF. Written as DNA, the CDR3 is TGTGCCACCAGCAGAGATGGCCTAGCGGGGGAATACCGCTACAATGAGCAGTTCTTC.

The V gene is TRBV6-2 or TRBV6-3, the J gene TRBJ2-5; 9 bases line up with TRBD1. Germline V lookup: CDR1 MNHEY, CDR2 SVGEGT. The trim removed 8 bases at V and 3 bases at J, leaving 7 bases unmatched. The CDR3 has 14 amino acids. CDR3 residues: CASFDRGWKETQYF. The CDR3 coding sequence is TGTGCCAGCTTCGACAGGGGGTGGAAAGAGACCCAGTACTTC.

A few counts support this clonotype. The chain couples TRBV20-1 to TRBJ1-1, with D possibly matching TRBD1 (5 bases). Germline lookup yields CDR1 DFQATT and CDR2 SNEGSKA (reference sequence). The V end was cut by 7 bases, the J end by 11 bases, with 26 bases between. This CDR3 has 14 amino acids. The CDR3 nucleotides are TGCAGTGTCAGGAGCCGTGGAGGGGAATACGGGGCTTTCTTT. Encoded protein: CSVRSRGGEYGAFF.

This chain uses TRBV7-6 with TRBJ2-3, with 9 nucleotides matching TRBD2. Germline loops: CDR1 SGHVS, CDR2 FNYEAQ. CDR3 length equals 16 residues. V was pared by 2 bases and J by 0 bases, with 3 bases of the junction left unmatched. The CDR3 bases are TGTGCCAGCAGCTTATATAGCGGGGGAAGCACAGATACGCAGTATTTT. This gives the protein CASSLYSGGSTDTQYF.

CDR3 in amino acids: CASSPRETLDTGELFF. CDR3 sequence (DNA): TGTGCCAGCAGCCCCCGAGAGACACTAGACACCGGGGAGCTGTTTTTT. V usage is TRBV7-8 and J usage is TRBJ2-2; D might be TRBD2 (5 bases). Germline V CDR1 and CDR2: SGHVS, FQNEAQ. The ends were cut back, 5 bases at V and 3 bases at J, with 16 bases in the middle. The CDR3 is 16 residues long.

The sample holds a few counts of this clonotype. The V and J genes are TRBV20-1 and TRBJ2-5; tentatively, D is TRBD1 or TRBD2 (5 bases each). Germline V gives CDR1 DFQATT, CDR2 SNEGSKA (reference sequence). This CDR3 comprises 14 residues. Trimming pared 5 bases from V and 4 bases from J, leaving 17 bases between. The CDR3 bases are TGCAGTGCTGGGGGACCGACGAATAGAGAGACCCAGTACTTC. Its protein is CSAGGPTNRETQYF.

The chain combines TRBV2 with TRBJ2-3, with 10 nucleotides matching TRBD1. V gave up 6 bases and J gave up 4 bases; unmatched junction bases: 4. Per germline, CDR1 SNHLY and CDR2 FYNNEI. This CDR3 comprises 14 residues. CDR3 sequence reads: CASRTGGTSDTQYF. In DNA, the CDR3 is TGTGCCAGCAGGACAGGGGGCACGTCAGATACGCAGTATTTT.

This clonotype has just a few counts. V is TRBV7-8 and J is TRBJ2-2; D is perhaps TRBD2 (6 bases). In germline, CDR1 is SGHVS, CDR2 FQNEAQ. Deletions cut 3 bases from V and 2 bases from J, with 10 bases between. This CDR3 region has 15 residues. The CDR3 DNA reads TGTGCCAGCAGCTTTGCGGGACTCAACACCGGGGAGCTGTTTTTT. As protein: CASSFAGLNTGELFF.

J is TRBJ2-4 and V is TRBV4-2; the D gene is possibly TRBD2 (6 bases). V lost 4 bases, J lost 5 bases, and 15 bases lay in between. This CDR3 has 15 residues. CDR1 LGHNA and CDR2 YNFKEQ come from the germline V gene. The CDR3 DNA reads TGTGCCAGCAGCCTCCTCGGGGGAGGCGAAAACATTCAGTACTTC. Translated: CASSLLGGGENIQYF.

The CDR3 region has the DNA TGTGCCAGCAGCTCGGAACAGGGGCGAGGACAGCCCCAGCATTTT. Amino acids: CASSSEQGRGQPQHF. This chain links TRBV7-2 with TRBJ1-5; 7 bases are shared with TRBD1. Trimming cost V 4 bases and J 7 bases; bases outside gene matches: 10. Germline assignment: CDR1 SGHTA and CDR2 FQGNSA. CDR3 length equals 15 residues.